These 11 T cell receptor beta chains were sequenced from one sample in a study of T cell changes during pregnancy in multiple sclerosis. Sequencing used immunoSEQ multiplex PCR; TCRdb keeps in-frame clones, though not all of them. Of about 83,000 clones in the sample, about 91% are singletons; the top ten hold approximately 3.3%. Sequencing used PBMCs, obtained in the first trimester of pregnancy. Receptor source: a female donor in good health, serving as a control in a pregnancy study. Some clones in this sample may be carry-over from other donors' samples.

J is TRBJ1-1 and V is TRBV7-9; possible D gene TRBD1, 6 bases. There are 14 residues in the CDR3. In germline, CDR1 is SEHNR, CDR2 FQNEAQ (reference sequence). Trimming took 5 bases from V and 0 from J, leaving 10 bases between them. Here the CDR3 DNA reads TGTGCCAGCAGCCCCTACAGGGTGAACACTGAAGCTTTCTTT. Its translation is CASSPYRVNTEAFF.

The chain uses TRBV7-2 and TRBJ2-2, with 7 bases fitting TRBD1. This CDR3 contains 15 residues. The germline V gene encodes CDR1 SGHTA and CDR2 FQGNSA. With 6 bases clipped from V and 0 bases from J, the junction kept 4 bases outside the gene matches. Here the CDR3 DNA reads TGTGCCAGCAGAGCCGGGACAGCGAACACCGGGGAGCTGTTTTTT. Translating gives CASRAGTANTGELFF.

This clone was detected once. The chain carries TRBV14 and TRBJ1-6; tentatively, D is TRBD1 (6 bases). This CDR3 has 16 amino acids. CDR1 and CDR2 (germline): SGHDN, FVKESK. Deletions cut 4 bases from V and 2 bases from J, with 12 bases between. This CDR3 reads CASSLYRATYNSPLHF. The CDR3, as DNA: TGTGCCAGCAGCCTATACAGGGCCACCTATAATTCACCCCTCCACTTT.

Within the sample, this clone is medium-sized. The gene calls are TRBV11-2 and TRBJ2-1, with 8 bases identical to TRBD2. Trimming cost V 1 base and J 5 bases; bases outside gene matches: 4. The CDR3 loop spans 15 amino acids. CDR1 SGHAT and CDR2 FQNNGV come from the germline V gene. CDR3 coding DNA: TGTGCCAGCAGCTTAGGAGCGGGGGTCAACAATGAGCAGTTCTTC. Its protein is CASSLGAGVNNEQFF.

This rearrangement joins TRBV4-3 to TRBJ2-3; TRBD1 aligns across 7 bases. This CDR3 has 21 amino acids. The V gene's germline CDR1 is LGHNA and CDR2 YSLEER. Trimming removed 3 bases from V and 6 bases from J; junction bases left unmatched: 27. The CDR3 nucleotides read TGCGCCAGCAGCCAGGAGTTTTCTGGACAGGCCCCCGGAATAAGAGCGGATACGCAGTATTTT. This encodes CASSQEFSGQAPGIRADTQYF.

V usage is TRBV10-3 and J usage is TRBJ2-3; maybe TRBD2 (6 bases). The germline V gene encodes CDR1 ENHRY and CDR2 SYGVKD. V gave up 6 bases and J gave up 6 bases, with 10 bases separating them. The CDR3 is 12 residues long. This CDR3 is CAISTSIDTQYF. The CDR3 DNA is TGTGCCATCAGCACTAGCATCGATACGCAGTATTTT.

The chain uses TRBV28 and TRBJ1-6; 8 nucleotides match TRBD1. Germline values: CDR1 MDHEN, CDR2 SYDVKM. The CDR3 is made up of 14 amino acids. V shed 4 bases and J 6 bases; nucleotides not matched to a gene: 2. For the CDR3, the DNA is TGTGCCAGCAGTTCAGGGGGCGGTAATTCACCCCTCCACTTT. This gives the protein CASSSGGGNSPLHF.

The CDR3 sequence: CASSEGVTGVGQPQHF. The DNA of the CDR3 is TGTGCCAGCAGTGAAGGGGTGACAGGGGTGGGGCAGCCCCAGCATTTT. This rearrangement joins TRBV6-1 to TRBJ1-5; TRBD1 matches 8 bases. CDR1 is MNHNS, CDR2 SASEGT, per germline. There are 16 residues in the CDR3. Germline trimming cut 1 base from V and 7 bases from J; bases unmatched to any gene: 9.

The gene calls are TRBV5-6 and TRBJ1-3; 10 bases are a match to TRBD1. Losses at the gene ends were 4 bases for V and 5 bases for J; bases not matched to a gene: 12. From germline, CDR1 is SGHDT and CDR2 YYEEEE. This CDR3 is built from 17 residues. The CDR3, as DNA: TGTGCCAGCAGCCTCCGGGACAGGGGCCTCCGAAGAAACACCATATATTTT. Translating it yields CASSLRDRGLRRNTIYF.

The chain joins TRBV7-9 to TRBJ2-7, with a weak D call TRBD1 (6 bases). CDR1 is SEHNR and CDR2 is FQNEAQ in the germline V gene (reference sequence). V dropped 5 bases and J dropped 4 bases, with 15 bases sitting between them. This CDR3 has 14 residues. The CDR3 sequence: CASSPGVGAYEQYF. The CDR3 DNA reads as TGTGCCAGCAGCCCAGGGGTAGGGGCGTACGAGCAGTACTTC.

The chain has TRBV28 and TRBJ2-2, with a weak D call TRBD1 (5 bases). This CDR3 comprises 16 residues. Trimming shortened V by 6 bases and J by 5 bases, and 19 bases separated the two germline ends. The germline V gene has CDR1 MDHEN and CDR2 SYDVKM. In nucleotides, the CDR3 is TGTGCCAGCAGGCGCTCAGGGTTCGTGGGAACCGGGGAGCTGTTTTTT. Translated, it gives CASRRSGFVGTGELFF.